This is a list of T cell receptor beta chains from one sample in a study of T cell responses to AZD1222 COVID-19 vaccine. Some clones are missing from TCRdb's copy, which holds only in-frame ones; the method was immunoSEQ multiplex PCR. The table shows about 90,000 clones, with about 89% occurring only once. This specimen was peripheral blood, taken 28 days after the second AZD1222 dose. The receptors come from an adult who received the AZD1222 COVID-19 vaccine. Each CDR3 is given with its conserved first and last residue. A D gene is named only where the DNA matches it firmly. Size is omitted from some rows. Given values are once, few, many or a class for expanded clones.

j_call: TRBJ1-6; v_call: TRBV7-3; d_call: TRBD1; clone_size: NA; cdr3_nt: TGTGCCAGCAGCTCCGGGACAGGGCGTAATTCACCCCTCCACTTT; cdr3_aa: CASSSGTGRNSPLHF
j_call: TRBJ1-2; v_call: TRBV28; d_call: TRBD1; clone_size: NA; cdr3_nt: TGTGCCAGCAGTGCCCAGGGGGAGGGGAGCTATGGCTACACCTTC; cdr3_aa: CASSAQGEGSYGYTF
j_call: TRBJ1-2; v_call: TRBV5-6; d_call: NA; clone_size: NA; cdr3_nt: TGTGCCAGCAGCTTCCGACAGGAATTGGGCTATGGCTACACCTTC; cdr3_aa: CASSFRQELGYGYTF
j_call: TRBJ1-5; v_call: TRBV19; d_call: TRBD1; clone_size: NA; cdr3_nt: TGTGCCAGTAGTAATACAGGGGATCAGCCCCAGCATTTT; cdr3_aa: CASSNTGDQPQHF
j_call: TRBJ1-5; v_call: TRBV6-6; d_call: NA; clone_size: once; cdr3_nt: TGTGCCAGCAGTTACTCAGGAAATAGCAATCAGCCCCAGCATTTT; cdr3_aa: CASSYSGNSNQPQHF
j_call: TRBJ2-7; v_call: TRBV6-2/TRBV6-3; d_call: NA; clone_size: few; cdr3_nt: TGTGCCAGCAGCCCCCGCGGGACTTCCTACGAGCAGTACTTC; cdr3_aa: CASSPRGTSYEQYF
j_call: TRBJ2-1; v_call: TRBV2; d_call: TRBD2; clone_size: NA; cdr3_nt: TGTGCCAGCAGTGTTTCGCTAGCGGGGGACAATGAGCAGTTCTTC; cdr3_aa: CASSVSLAGDNEQFF
j_call: TRBJ1-1; v_call: TRBV7-3; d_call: NA; clone_size: few; cdr3_nt: TGTGCCAGCAGCGTTCACGGGTACACTGAAGCTTTCTTT; cdr3_aa: CASSVHGYTEAFF
j_call: TRBJ1-1; v_call: TRBV5-1; d_call: NA; clone_size: NA; cdr3_nt: TGCGCCAGCAGCCATCAACAGGGCGTCACTGAAGCTTTCTTT; cdr3_aa: CASSHQQGVTEAFF
j_call: TRBJ1-2; v_call: TRBV27; d_call: TRBD1; clone_size: NA; cdr3_nt: TGTGCCAGCAGTTTAACAGGGGGCCGGTCTAACTATGGCTACACCTTC; cdr3_aa: CASSLTGGRSNYGYTF
j_call: TRBJ2-1; v_call: TRBV27; d_call: TRBD2; clone_size: NA; cdr3_nt: TGTGCCAGCAGCCCACGCTTCAGCGGGGGGAGTTACAATGAGCAGTTCTTC; cdr3_aa: CASSPRFSGGSYNEQFF
j_call: TRBJ1-2; v_call: TRBV27; d_call: TRBD1; clone_size: NA; cdr3_nt: TGTGCCAGCAGAGACAGGGCGGACTATGGCTACACCTTC; cdr3_aa: CASRDRADYGYTF
j_call: TRBJ2-7; v_call: TRBV2; d_call: NA; clone_size: NA; cdr3_nt: TGTGCCAGCAGTGAAATGTTTGGGGGCTCCTTTTACGAGCAGTACTTC; cdr3_aa: CASSEMFGGSFYEQYF
j_call: TRBJ2-2; v_call: TRBV19; d_call: TRBD1; clone_size: NA; cdr3_nt: TGTGCCAGTAGAGACCGACAGGGCTACGCCGGGGAGCTGTTTTTT; cdr3_aa: CASRDRQGYAGELFF
j_call: TRBJ1-3; v_call: TRBV5-1; d_call: NA; clone_size: NA; cdr3_nt: TGCGCCAGCAGCTCCGTTAATGAAAACACCATATATTTT; cdr3_aa: CASSSVNENTIYF
j_call: TRBJ1-1; v_call: TRBV19; d_call: NA; clone_size: few; cdr3_nt: TGTGCCAGTAGCTTTCTTGGTTGGCAGAACACTGAAGCTTTCTTT; cdr3_aa: CASSFLGWQNTEAFF
j_call: TRBJ1-6; v_call: TRBV14; d_call: TRBD1; clone_size: NA; cdr3_nt: TGTGCCAGCAGCCGGGGACAGGCCAATAATTCACCCCTCCACTTT; cdr3_aa: CASSRGQANNSPLHF
j_call: TRBJ1-2; v_call: TRBV7-2; d_call: NA; clone_size: NA; cdr3_nt: TGTGCCAGCAGCTTAGAACTCCAGGCCCTCTATGGCTACACCTTC; cdr3_aa: CASSLELQALYGYTF
j_call: TRBJ1-4; v_call: TRBV27; d_call: TRBD1; clone_size: NA; cdr3_nt: TGTGCCAGCAGTTTTAGGACAGGGGAAAAACTGTTTTTT; cdr3_aa: CASSFRTGEKLFF
j_call: TRBJ1-5; v_call: TRBV6-5; d_call: NA; clone_size: NA; cdr3_nt: TGTGCCAGCAGTTATAGAGGGGAGCCCCAGCATTTT; cdr3_aa: CASSYRGEPQHF
j_call: TRBJ2-1; v_call: TRBV7-8; d_call: NA; clone_size: NA; cdr3_nt: TGTGCCAGCAGAGTGACCGGGACCTACAATGAGCAGTTCTTC; cdr3_aa: CASRVTGTYNEQFF
j_call: TRBJ1-2; v_call: TRBV27; d_call: NA; clone_size: NA; cdr3_nt: TGTGCCAGCAGTTTATCGGGCAGGGATGGCTACACCTTC; cdr3_aa: CASSLSGRDGYTF
j_call: TRBJ2-7; v_call: TRBV11-2; d_call: TRBD2; clone_size: NA; cdr3_nt: TGTGCCAGCAGCCGACAGGCGGGGGGGCCCAACGAGCAGTACTTC; cdr3_aa: CASSRQAGGPNEQYF
j_call: TRBJ1-2; v_call: TRBV5-1; d_call: TRBD1; clone_size: NA; cdr3_nt: TGCGCCAGCAGCTTGACGACAGGGAACTATGGCTACACCTTC; cdr3_aa: CASSLTTGNYGYTF
j_call: TRBJ1-2; v_call: TRBV30; d_call: TRBD1; clone_size: once; cdr3_nt: TGTGCCTGGGATCCCACAGGGGGCTACTATGGCTACACCTTC; cdr3_aa: CAWDPTGGYYGYTF
j_call: TRBJ1-2; v_call: TRBV14; d_call: NA; clone_size: NA; cdr3_nt: TGTGCCAGCAGCGGGGCCATAACGAACGATGGCTACACCTTC; cdr3_aa: CASSGAITNDGYTF
j_call: TRBJ2-1; v_call: TRBV6-5; d_call: TRBD2; clone_size: NA; cdr3_nt: TGTGCCAGCAGACTAGCGGGGGGTCCCGCCGAGCAGTTCTTC; cdr3_aa: CASRLAGGPAEQFF
j_call: TRBJ2-7; v_call: TRBV7-8; d_call: NA; clone_size: NA; cdr3_nt: TGTGCCAGCAGCTTATCCCGGACAGCCTCATACGAGCAGTACTTC; cdr3_aa: CASSLSRTASYEQYF
j_call: TRBJ1-2; v_call: TRBV27; d_call: NA; clone_size: NA; cdr3_nt: TGTGCCAGCAGTTTAGGAAATAACTATGGCTACACCTTC; cdr3_aa: CASSLGNNYGYTF
j_call: TRBJ1-1; v_call: TRBV7-2; d_call: NA; clone_size: NA; cdr3_nt: TGTGCCAGCAGCTTCTTAACAGGGTTGGGTAACACTGAAGCTTTCTTT; cdr3_aa: CASSFLTGLGNTEAFF
j_call: TRBJ2-5; v_call: TRBV20-1; d_call: NA; clone_size: NA; cdr3_nt: TGCAGTGCTAGTGGTTTTCTGTCGCAGGGGGGAGAGACCCAGTACTTC; cdr3_aa: CSASGFLSQGGETQYF
j_call: TRBJ1-2; v_call: TRBV4-1; d_call: NA; clone_size: NA; cdr3_nt: TGCGCCAGCAGCCAAGGACTGGCTTCGAACTATGGCTACACCTTC; cdr3_aa: CASSQGLASNYGYTF
j_call: TRBJ1-2; v_call: TRBV6-5; d_call: NA; clone_size: NA; cdr3_nt: TGTGCCAGCACCAAGAGGTTTGGTGGCTACACCTTC; cdr3_aa: CASTKRFGGYTF
j_call: TRBJ2-7; v_call: TRBV5-6; d_call: NA; clone_size: NA; cdr3_nt: TGTGCCAGCAGCTTTGGAAGAGAGGTGTACGAGCAGTACTTC; cdr3_aa: CASSFGREVYEQYF
j_call: TRBJ2-3; v_call: TRBV7-2; d_call: NA; clone_size: NA; cdr3_nt: TGTGCCAGCAGCTTCGGGGTGAACACAGATACGCAGTATTTT; cdr3_aa: CASSFGVNTDTQYF
j_call: TRBJ2-2; v_call: TRBV29-1; d_call: NA; clone_size: NA; cdr3_nt: TGCAGCGTTTACGGGTCCCACACCGGGGAGCTGTTTTTT; cdr3_aa: CSVYGSHTGELFF
j_call: TRBJ1-4; v_call: TRBV28; d_call: NA; clone_size: NA; cdr3_nt: TGTGCCAGCAGTTTCCTGGGGGCAACTAATGAAAAACTGTTTTTT; cdr3_aa: CASSFLGATNEKLFF
j_call: TRBJ1-3; v_call: TRBV18; d_call: NA; clone_size: once; cdr3_nt: TGTGCCAGCTCGCCTAACAAGGCTGGAAACACCATATATTTT; cdr3_aa: CASSPNKAGNTIYF